The following is a TCR beta chain sequence with its context. The antigen it binds to is not known. Base qualities are missing; no much larger clone stands one base away. The collaborating institutions used their own protocols to collect whole blood in K2EDTA tubes. For TCRbeta analysis, collaborators shipped samples as frozen whole blood, isolated PBMCs, or DNA extracted from either of those sample types. The entry originates in a study of blood T cell repertoires in COVID-19 (dated by TCRdb to 2020 to 2022). Study-wide context: Samples covering the acute and convalescent phases of COVID-19 were provided by collaborators in the United States, Italy and Spain. The prospective study material was composed of cDNA or gDNA derived from T cells, B-cell-depleted T cells, or PBMCs. Where HLA class I and class II types were available, the types were taken from metadata supplied by the sample provider, not from assay-based typing. Samples came from the ongoing ImmuneRACE study (first 160 participants) plus 1,254 subjects from 6 global collaborators. The repertoires were made available in a free public database intended to serve as a resource for research on the immune response to SARS-CoV-2. Deeply sampled blood TCRbeta repertoires from subjects exposed to, actively infected with, or recovered from COVID-19 were included in the dataset. The sample metadata nearly always contained a de-identified subject ID, COVID-19 status, age in years and sex. Study-wide conclusions, independent of this receptor: How much clinical and demographic metadata was included differed by source and by participant, and the metadata was provided uncurated.

TCRbeta CDR3 regions were amplified from genomic DNA by means of the immunoSEQ Assay, a bias-controlled multiplex PCR. On the authors' methods: The number of nucleated cells in each sample was estimated from the amplification of reference gene primers within the assay. Sequence reads were collapsed and filtered to measure the absolute abundance of every unique TCRbeta CDR3 rearrangement. For each sample, productive Simpson clonality was calculated by taking the square root of Simpson's diversity index across productive rearrangements. TCRdb retrieved this table from immuneACCESS and kept in-frame rearrangements only. Not all clones are present; in checked studies, unresolved V genes account for under half, and no reason is known for the remainder. D and trimming come from the DNA, and the V and J calls and clone size come from that table. The sample records more than 100,000 clones, 87% of which are singletons. 2% to 2.5% of the sample is in the top ten clones.

The sequencing input was peripheral blood. The origin of this receptor is a man between 45 and 60 years old with active COVID-19.

For the CDR3, the sequence is CASSPYGTASSYNEQFF. The DNA sequence follows: TGTGCCAGCAGCCCGTATGGGACAGCCAGCTCCTACAATGAGCAGTTCTTC. The chain couples TRBV3-1 (or the pseudogene TRBV3-2) to TRBJ2-1; 7 central nucleotides agree with TRBD1. Its CDR3 holds 17 amino acids, cysteine through phenylalanine. The entry retains the CDR3 DNA only, 51 bases that are in frame from base 1. Trimming accounts for 4 bases at V and 0 bases at J, while the number of junction bases matched to no gene is 9. The germline V gene (reference sequence) sets CDR1 to LGHDT and CDR2 to YNNKEL.